These T cell receptor beta chains were read from a single sample in a study of long-term antiretroviral therapy in people with HIV. Only in-frame clones appear in the TCRdb table, and some are missing; sequencing was by immunoSEQ multiplex PCR. The table lists 25,000 to 35,000 clones, approximately 96% of them singletons. Sequencing was performed on unsorted PBMCs, taken around 6.6 years after starting antiretroviral therapy. The source of these receptors is a man younger than 40 with HIV. The CDR3 runs from the conserved cysteine through the conserved F or W. D genes are given only for firm matches. Rows may omit the clone size; those that give it use once, few, many or a size class.

TRBJ1-1,NA,13,TRBV9,NA,TGTGCCAGCAGCGTAGAGGGGTACACTGAAGCTTTCTTT,CASSVEGYTEAFF
TRBJ2-7,NA,12,TRBV11-1,NA,TGTGCCAGCATCGGACCCGGGTACGAGCAGTACTTC,CASIGPGYEQYF
TRBJ2-5,TRBD2,17,TRBV4-2,NA,TGTGCCAGCAGCCAGCTACTAGCGGGGCCAGACCAAGAGACCCAGTACTTC,CASSQLLAGPDQETQYF
TRBJ2-2,TRBD2,17,TRBV4-2,NA,TGTGCCAGCAGCTTCACTCCCACTAGCGTTAACACCGGGGAGCTGTTTTTT,CASSFTPTSVNTGELFF
TRBJ2-7,NA,14,TRBV7-8,NA,TGTGCCAGCACCGAGCTAGAGGGTAACTACGAGCAGTACTTC,CASTELEGNYEQYF
TRBJ2-7,NA,13,TRBV7-2,NA,TGTGCCAGCAGCTTAGGACGAAGATACGAGCAGTACTTC,CASSLGRRYEQYF
TRBJ2-1,NA,17,TRBV2,NA,TGTGCCAGCAGCGACCTCCCCACAGGGAAGGTATGGAATGAGCAGTTCTTC,CASSDLPTGKVWNEQFF
TRBJ1-6,NA,13,TRBV6-6,NA,TGTGCCAGCAGTTACTCGAGTAATTCACCCCTCCACTTT,CASSYSSNSPLHF
TRBJ1-5,TRBD1,15,TRBV30,NA,TGTGCCTGGAGGGGGGCAGGGGGAGAAGGTCAGCCCCAGCATTTT,CAWRGAGGEGQPQHF
TRBJ1-4,NA,14,TRBV5-6,NA,TGTGCCAGCAGCTTGGCGGCAGGGGAGGAAAAACTGTTTTTT,CASSLAAGEEKLFF
TRBJ2-3,NA,17,TRBV7-3,NA,TGTGCCAGCAGCCCCGACCTCACCGAGGAGGGCACAGATACGCAGTATTTT,CASSPDLTEEGTDTQYF
TRBJ2-7,NA,14,TRBV2,NA,TGTGCCAGCAGTGAAGGACAGGGACTGCGGGAGCAGTACTTC,CASSEGQGLREQYF
TRBJ2-5,NA,15,TRBV27,once,TGTGCCAGCAGAGGTAACAGTGGGGCTCCGGAGACCCAGTACTTC,CASRGNSGAPETQYF
TRBJ2-7,NA,13,TRBV11-2,NA,TGTGCCAGCAGCTTTGAGGCCATCTACGAGCAGTACTTC,CASSFEAIYEQYF
TRBJ1-4,NA,16,TRBV7-2,NA,TGTGCCAGCAGCTTAATAGACGGAGCAATTAATGAAAAACTGTTTTTT,CASSLIDGAINEKLFF
TRBJ1-3,NA,11,TRBV30,NA,TGTGCCTGGTCCCAGGGGCCGCAGGTCGCTTTT,CAWSQGPQVAF
TRBJ1-4,NA,12,TRBV10-3,NA,TGTGCCATCAGTGGGGCGGGGGAAAAACTGTTTTTT,CAISGAGEKLFF
TRBJ2-2,TRBD2,14,TRBV15,NA,TGTGCCACCAGCCCTAGCGGAGGCGGCGGGGAGCTGTTTTTT,CATSPSGGGGELFF
TRBJ2-3,NA,12,TRBV29-1,NA,TGCAGCGTTTGGAGGGAGGCAGATACGCAGTATTTT,CSVWREADTQYF
TRBJ2-2,TRBD1,19,TRBV7-8,NA,TGTGCCAGCAGCTTAAACCGACGTTCAGAGACAGGGCGAGCCGGGGAGCTGTTTTTT,CASSLNRRSETGRAGELFF
TRBJ2-2,NA,13,TRBV6-6,NA,TGTGCCACCTTACGGGGAATCACCGGGGAGCTGTTTTTT,CATLRGITGELFF
TRBJ1-2,NA,13,TRBV29-1,NA,TGCAGCGTTGTTCAGTCAGGGAGCTATGGCTACACCTTC,CSVVQSGSYGYTF
TRBJ2-7,NA,13,TRBV30,NA,TGTGCCTGGAGTAGAGGGAAGGCCGACGAGCAGTACTTC,CAWSRGKADEQYF
TRBJ1-4,NA,15,TRBV7-2,NA,TGTGCCAGCAGCTTAGGCGGGATCACTAATGAAAAACTGTTTTTT,CASSLGGITNEKLFF
TRBJ1-4,NA,14,TRBV29-1,NA,TGCAGCGCACTTGACAGATACAATAATGAAAAACTGTTTTTT,CSALDRYNNEKLFF
TRBJ1-4,NA,14,TRBV6-1,NA,TGTGCCAGCAGTGCACAGGGCGGTCGGGAAAAACTGTTTTTT,CASSAQGGREKLFF
TRBJ2-7,TRBD1,13,TRBV6-5,NA,TGTGCCAGCAGCATGGGACAGGGCTACGAGCAGTACTTC,CASSMGQGYEQYF
TRBJ2-7,TRBD1,18,TRBV4-3,NA,TGCGCCAGCAGCCAAGATTGGGCAGGGGGATTGAGCATCTACGAGCAGTACTTC,CASSQDWAGGLSIYEQYF
TRBJ2-2,NA,13,TRBV7-3,NA,TGTGCCAGCACTGCAAGAAGCACCGGGGAGCTGTTTTTT,CASTARSTGELFF
TRBJ1-1,NA,14,TRBV5-4,NA,TGTGCCAGCAGCTTGACAGGGATGAACACTGAAGCTTTCTTT,CASSLTGMNTEAFF
TRBJ2-3,TRBD2,16,TRBV9,NA,TGTGCCAGCAGCGTAGAGAGCGGGGGGGACACAGATACGCAGTATTTT,CASSVESGGDTDTQYF